Below, 28 T cell receptor beta chains from the same sample are listed, as sequenced in a study of shared clonotypes between healthy human individuals. Produced via immunoSEQ multiplex PCR; TCRdb's table is partial and in-frame only. The profile shows about 2 million clones, 95% of them singletons. Sequencing was carried out using naive CD4+ T cells sorted from blood. The subset was: CD45RA+ positively selected. The receptors here all came from a man aged 18 to 29 in good health.

V gene TRBV6-6 combines with J gene TRBJ2-7; 9 nucleotides line up with TRBD1. Germline assignment: CDR1 MNHNY and CDR2 SVGAGI (reference sequence). This CDR3 is built from 16 residues. With V trimmed by 0 bases and J by 1 base, 4 bases remained unmatched. For the CDR3, the DNA is TGTGCCAGCAGTTACTCCTTGGGACAGGGTTCCTACGAGCAGTACTTC. Its protein is CASSYSLGQGSYEQYF.

V and J are TRBV29-1 and TRBJ1-1, with 9 bases identical to TRBD1. CDR1 and CDR2 (germline): SQVTM, ANQGSEA. V shed 3 bases, J shed 10 bases, and the junction held 12 bases outside the gene matches. The CDR3 totals 14 residues. The CDR3 region has the DNA TGCAGCGTTGAGTTGCCCGGGACAGGGCGACGAGCTTTCTTT. Translation: CSVELPGTGRRAFF.

This chain connects TRBV10-3 to TRBJ2-5; 8 nucleotides align to TRBD2. CDR1 and CDR2 (germline): ENHRY, SYGVKD. J lost 5 bases, V lost 3 bases, and 8 bases had no gene match. The CDR3 runs to 15 residues. CDR3 nucleotides: TGTGCCATCAGTGACCCCGGGACTAGGCGGGAGACCCAGTACTTC. This codes for CAISDPGTRRETQYF.

The genes are TRBV6-1 and TRBJ2-1; D ambiguous. This CDR3 contains 15 residues. With 2 bases removed from V and 4 bases from J, the gap between germline ends came to 12 bases. Per germline, CDR1 MNHNS and CDR2 SASEGT. The CDR3 loop is CASSELSLMYNEQFF. The CDR3 DNA is TGTGCCAGCAGTGAATTGAGCCTAATGTACAATGAGCAGTTCTTC.

The chain carries TRBV5-1 and TRBJ1-6; the D gene is possibly TRBD1 (5 bases). This CDR3 is 17 amino acids long. V lost 4 bases and J lost 8, with 22 bases in between. Germline-derived CDR1 and CDR2 are SGHRS and YFSETQ. In DNA, the CDR3 is TGCGCCAGCAGCCAGGGCTTCGAGAAGCCCCCATATTCACCCCTCCACTTT. This gives the protein CASSQGFEKPPYSPLHF.

The chain joins TRBV2 to TRBJ1-5; D is uncertain. The ends were cut back, 1 base at V and 7 bases at J, with 11 bases in the middle. CDR3 length equals 14 residues. The germline V gene encodes CDR1 SNHLY and CDR2 FYNNEI. The CDR3 region is CASSEESSGQPQHF. The CDR3 DNA follows: TGTGCCAGCAGTGAAGAGTCATCGGGGCAGCCCCAGCATTTT.

Regarding this clone: This sample includes further DNA sequences coding for the same CDR3. The genes are TRBV7-9 and TRBJ1-5; D is perhaps TRBD1 (6 bases). The CDR3 extends over 13 amino acids. CDR1 and CDR2 from the germline V gene are SEHNR and FQNEAQ (reference sequence). V was clipped by 4 bases and J by 5 bases, with 9 bases between them. The CDR3 coding sequence is TGTGCCAGCAGCTCCGGGGGCTATCAGCCCCAGCATTTT. This gives the protein CASSSGGYQPQHF.

This chain connects TRBV7-9 to TRBJ2-2; 8 bases are a match to TRBD2. V shed 4 bases and J 7 bases; nucleotides not matched to a gene: 8. This CDR3 is 15 amino acids long. CDR1 SEHNR and CDR2 FQNEAQ come from the germline V gene (reference sequence). CDR3 loop: CASSSRTSFGGELFF. CDR3 bases: TGTGCCAGCAGCTCGCGGACTAGCTTCGGCGGGGAGCTGTTTTTT.

This clone was detected only once. V is TRBV27 and J is TRBJ1-6; the D is unclear. There are 16 residues in the CDR3. V was trimmed by 2 bases and J by 4 bases, leaving 12 bases between them. The germline V gene has CDR1 MNHEY and CDR2 SMNVEV (reference sequence). CDR3 bases: TGTGCCAGCAGTTTAAGGGCGGATCTTTATAATTCACCCCTCCACTTT. Translated: CASSLRADLYNSPLHF.

This clone was seen once. A much larger clonotype is one base distant, so this may be a read error. This chain connects TRBV5-4 to TRBJ2-7, with 9 bases identical to TRBD1. Germline V lookup: CDR1 SGHNT, CDR2 YYREEE (reference sequence). V shed 4 bases and J 4 bases; nucleotides not matched to a gene: 6. The CDR3 totals 14 residues. The CDR3: CASSPGTGYYEQYF. In DNA form, the CDR3 reads TGTGCCAGCAGCCCCGGGACAGGGTATTACGAGCAGTACTTC. The full variable domain, with the rest looked up from reference TRBV5-4 and TRBJ2-7, is ETGVTQSPTHLIKTRGQQVTLRCSSQSGHNTVSWYQQALGQGPQFIFQYYREEENGRGNFPPRFSGLQFPNYSSELNVNALELDDSALYLCASSPGTGYYEQYFGPGTRLTVT.

This rearrangement joins TRBV25-1 to TRBJ2-7; D is ambiguous. The CDR3 extends over 12 amino acids. V was pared by 3 bases and J by 5 bases, with 8 bases between. The germline CDR1 and CDR2 sequences are MGHDK and SYGVNS. The CDR3 nucleotides read TGTGCCAGCAGTGAGGGGTACGACGAGCAGTACTTC. This gives the protein CASSEGYDEQYF.

This sequence joins TRBV2 and TRBJ2-5; D is uncertain. The J call is uncertain, as TRBJ2-7 better fits the DNA end. The CDR3 sequence is 15 residues long. Germline V gene data show CDR1 as SNHLY and CDR2 as FYNNEI. The CDR3 DNA reads as TGTGCCAGCAGTCGAGAGACGTTCGGTTCCTACGAGCAGTACTTC. This gives the protein CASSRETFGSYEQYF.

Points on this clone: This sample also contains other DNA sequences that code for the same CDR3. This chain uses TRBV5-1 with TRBJ1-2, with 8 bases lining up with TRBD1. The junction had 4 bases not matched to a gene; V was cut back by 4 bases and J by 2 bases. This CDR3 is built from 14 residues. Germline assignment: CDR1 SGHRS and CDR2 YFSETQ. This CDR3 is CASSRDRQNYGYTF. The CDR3 DNA is TGCGCCAGCAGCCGGGACAGGCAAAACTATGGCTACACCTTC.

The V gene is TRBV14, the J gene TRBJ2-7; D unclear. The CDR3 extends over 15 amino acids. Trimming pared 6 bases from V and 2 bases from J, leaving 17 bases between. CDR1 SGHDN and CDR2 FVKESK come from the germline V gene. CDR3 sequence (DNA): TGTGCCAGCAGGCATACCCCTGAAATGGCCTACGAGCAGTACTTC. Translation: CASRHTPEMAYEQYF.

As regards this clone: Other nucleotide sequences in the sample specify the same CDR3. V gene TRBV30 combines with J gene TRBJ2-3; no reliable D call. The CDR3 runs 12 residues. Germline V gene lookup returns CDR1 GTSNPN and CDR2 SVGIG (reference sequence). Trimming shortened V by 0 bases and J by 4 bases, and 5 bases separated the two germline ends. The CDR3 spells CAWSVRADTQYF. In DNA, the CDR3 is TGTGCCTGGAGTGTACGTGCAGATACGCAGTATTTT. Complete variable domain (other parts from reference TRBV30 and TRBJ2-3): SQTIHQWPATLVQPVGSPLSLECTVEGTSNPNLYWYRQAAGRGLQLLFYSVGIGQISSEVPQNLSASRPQDRQFILSSKKLLLSDSGFYLCAWSVRADTQYFGPGTRLTVL.

A single count supports this clone. It may be a read error: a sequence one base away is much more abundant. V and J are TRBV6-4 and TRBJ1-5; D is uncertain. V was pared by 3 bases and J by 6 bases, with 6 bases between. The CDR3 is made up of 12 amino acids. The germline V gene has CDR1 MRHNA and CDR2 SNTAGT. The CDR3 nucleotides read TGTGCCAGCAGTGAAGGGTCTCAGCCCCAGCATTTT. Translating gives CASSEGSQPQHF.

On this clone itself: Different DNA sequences within this sample yield the same CDR3. The chain recombines TRBV18 with TRBJ1-4; D unresolved. The CDR3 contains 13 residues. V lost 6 bases to trimming and J lost 4 bases, with 9 bases between them. CDR1 is KGHSH and CDR2 is LQKENI in the germline V gene. CDR3 sequence: CASSPDINEKLFF. For the CDR3, the DNA is TGTGCCAGCTCTCCTGACATTAATGAAAAACTGTTTTTT.

With respect to this clone: Other DNA sequences within the sample encode an identical CDR3. V and J are TRBV5-1 and TRBJ1-3, with D unresolved. Trimming removed 4 bases at V and 0 bases at J, with 8 bases between. The CDR3 length is 14 residues. Looked up from germline, CDR1 is SGHRS and CDR2 is YFSETQ. The CDR3 spells CASSPGNSGNTIYF. CDR3 coding DNA: TGCGCCAGCAGCCCGGGGAACTCTGGAAACACCATATATTTT.

The gene calls are TRBV10-2 and TRBJ1-6, with TRBD1 as a possible D gene (5 bases). The germline V gene encodes CDR1 WSHSY and CDR2 SAAADI. With 3 bases removed from V and 10 bases from J, the gap between germline ends came to 13 bases. This CDR3 is 14 amino acids long. The CDR3 nucleotides read TGCGCCAGCAGTGATCCCGGGGGGGGGTCACCCCTCCACTTT. Translating gives CASSDPGGGSPLHF.

A note on this clone: One junction end disagrees with the germline gene, perhaps due to a read error. This sequence joins TRBV10-2 and TRBJ2-3; D not resolved. Germline assignment: CDR1 WSHSY and CDR2 SAAADI. The CDR3 is 15 residues long. CDR3 in DNA: TGCGCCAGCAGGGAGTACCCTTCTAGCACAGATACGCAGTATTTT. It yields the protein CASREYPSSTDTQYF.

The V gene is TRBV6-1, the J gene TRBJ2-7, with 10 bases that match TRBD2. Germline loops: CDR1 MNHNS, CDR2 SASEGT. There are 17 residues in the CDR3. With 3 bases clipped from V and 2 bases from J, the junction kept 10 bases outside the gene matches. The CDR3 here is CASSESSGGTFPYEQYF. DNA of the CDR3: TGTGCCAGCAGTGAGTCTAGCGGGGGAACATTCCCCTACGAGCAGTACTTC.

This chain connects TRBV7-9 to TRBJ1-4; D uncertain. This CDR3 contains 19 residues. Trimming took 1 base from V and 0 from J, leaving 18 bases between them. Germline V gene lookup returns CDR1 SEHNR and CDR2 FQNEAQ (reference sequence). The CDR3 coding sequence is TGTGCCAGCAGCTTAGGTACGATTCGACATCTTGCAACTAATGAAAAACTGTTTTTT. Its translation: CASSLGTIRHLATNEKLFF.

The V gene is TRBV18, the J gene TRBJ1-2, with D possibly matching TRBD1 (5 bases). V lost 1 base and J 4 bases, leaving 10 bases between the germline ends. Germline V CDR1 and CDR2: KGHSH, LQKENI. The CDR3 runs to 14 residues. The DNA for the CDR3 is TGTGCCAGCTCACCACTTCAGGGCATCTATGGCTACACCTTC. Its protein is CASSPLQGIYGYTF. Supplemented by reference TRBV18 and TRBJ1-2, the full variable domain reads NAGVMQNPRHLVRRRGQEARLRCSPMKGHSHVYWYRQLPEEGLKFMVYLQKENIIDESGMPKERFSAEFPKEGPSILRIQQVVRGDSAAYFCASSPLQGIYGYTFGSGTRLTVV.

This chain links TRBV19 with TRBJ2-5; D unclear. Germline CDR1 and CDR2: LNHDA and SQIVND (reference sequence). The CDR3 covers 11 residues. V was shortened by 4 bases and J by 2 bases, with 2 bases between the two germline ends. The CDR3 DNA is TGTGCCAGTAGTAAACAAGAGACCCAGTACTTC. This gives the protein CASSKQETQYF.

This clone was counted a single time. The chain is built from TRBV15 and TRBJ1-1; D unresolved. This CDR3 has 15 residues. The V end lost 0 bases, the J end lost 0 bases, and 8 bases lay between the germline ends. CDR1 is LNHNV, CDR2 YYDKDF, per germline (reference sequence). CDR3 DNA: TGTGCCACCAGCAGAGATATAGGGATGAACACTGAAGCTTTCTTT. This translates into CATSRDIGMNTEAFF.

Comments on this clone: The same CDR3 arises from other DNA sequences in this sample as well. The V call is TRBV7-9, the J call TRBJ2-3; D is possibly TRBD2 (6 bases). The V gene's germline CDR1 is SEHNR and CDR2 FQNEAQ (reference sequence). Trimming cost V 0 bases and J 3 bases, with 7 bases left between them. This CDR3 comprises 14 residues. Here the CDR3 reads CASSLAGGTDTQYF. DNA of the CDR3: TGTGCCAGCAGCTTAGCGGGGGGTACAGATACGCAGTATTTT.

The V and J genes are TRBV12-5 and TRBJ2-7; D gene uncertain. The length of the CDR3 is 14 residues. The germline V gene encodes CDR1 LGHNT and CDR2 FRNRAP. V was trimmed by 2 bases and J by 2 bases, leaving 10 bases between them. The CDR3 is CASGLTAPTYEQYF. The CDR3 DNA follows: TGTGCTAGTGGTTTGACGGCACCAACCTACGAGCAGTACTTC.

The V and J genes are TRBV18 and TRBJ1-6; D unresolved. Trimming removed 3 bases from V and 8 bases from J, with 8 bases in between. The germline V gene encodes CDR1 KGHSH and CDR2 LQKENI. The CDR3 totals 13 residues. CDR3 protein: CASSPVSDSPLHF. The CDR3 region has the DNA TGTGCCAGCTCACCGGTCAGTGATTCACCCCTCCACTTT.